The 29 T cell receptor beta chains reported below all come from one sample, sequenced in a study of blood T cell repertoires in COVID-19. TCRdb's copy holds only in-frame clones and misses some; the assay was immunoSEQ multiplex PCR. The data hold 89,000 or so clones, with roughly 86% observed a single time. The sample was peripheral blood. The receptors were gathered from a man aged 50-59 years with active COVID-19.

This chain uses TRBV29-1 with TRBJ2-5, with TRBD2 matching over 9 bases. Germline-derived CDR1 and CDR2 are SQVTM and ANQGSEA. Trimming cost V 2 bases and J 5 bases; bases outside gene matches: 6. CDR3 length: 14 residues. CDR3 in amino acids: CSVEIAGVQETQYF. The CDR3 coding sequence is TGCAGCGTTGAAATAGCGGGAGTACAGGAGACCCAGTACTTC.

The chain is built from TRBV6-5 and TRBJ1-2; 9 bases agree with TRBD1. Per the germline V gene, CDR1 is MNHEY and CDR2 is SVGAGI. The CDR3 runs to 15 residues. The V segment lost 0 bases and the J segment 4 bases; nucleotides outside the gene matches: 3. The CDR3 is CASSYSPGQGYGYTF. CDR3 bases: TGTGCCAGCAGTTACTCTCCGGGACAGGGCTATGGCTACACCTTC.

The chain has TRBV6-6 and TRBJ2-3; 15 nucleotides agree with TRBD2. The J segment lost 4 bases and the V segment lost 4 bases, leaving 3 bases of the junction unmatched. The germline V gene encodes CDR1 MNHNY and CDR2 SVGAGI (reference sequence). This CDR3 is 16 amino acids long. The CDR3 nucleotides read TGTGCCAGCAGTTTGGGACTAGCGGGAGGTTCAGATACGCAGTATTTT. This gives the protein CASSLGLAGGSDTQYF.

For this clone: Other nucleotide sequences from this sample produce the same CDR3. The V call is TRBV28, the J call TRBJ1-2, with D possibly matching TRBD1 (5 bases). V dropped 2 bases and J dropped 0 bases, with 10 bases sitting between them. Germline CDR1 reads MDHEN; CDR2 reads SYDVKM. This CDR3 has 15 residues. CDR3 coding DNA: TGTGCCAGCAGTTTAGGGGGGACTTCTAACTATGGCTACACCTTC. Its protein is CASSLGGTSNYGYTF.

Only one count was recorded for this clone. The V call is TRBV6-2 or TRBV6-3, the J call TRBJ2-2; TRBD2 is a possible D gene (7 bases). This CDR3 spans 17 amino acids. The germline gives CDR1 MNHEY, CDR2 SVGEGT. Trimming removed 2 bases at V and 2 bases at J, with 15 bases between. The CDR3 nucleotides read TGTGCCAGCAGTTACCCCAAGGGGGGGGGCAACACCGGGGAGCTGTTTTTT. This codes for CASSYPKGGGNTGELFF.

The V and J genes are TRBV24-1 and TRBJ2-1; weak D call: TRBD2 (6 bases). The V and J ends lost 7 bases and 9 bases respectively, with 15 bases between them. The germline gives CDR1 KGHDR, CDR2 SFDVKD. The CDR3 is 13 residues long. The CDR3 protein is CATSKGGSGEQFF. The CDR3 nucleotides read TGTGCCACCAGCAAGGGAGGATCTGGTGAGCAGTTCTTC.

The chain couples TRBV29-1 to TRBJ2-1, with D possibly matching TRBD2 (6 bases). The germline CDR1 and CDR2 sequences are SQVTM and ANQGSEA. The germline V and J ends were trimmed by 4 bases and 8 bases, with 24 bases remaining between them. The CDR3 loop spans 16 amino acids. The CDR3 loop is CSVVPSGAGNEYEQFF. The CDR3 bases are TGCAGCGTTGTTCCGTCCGGCGCGGGGAATGAGTATGAGCAGTTCTTC.

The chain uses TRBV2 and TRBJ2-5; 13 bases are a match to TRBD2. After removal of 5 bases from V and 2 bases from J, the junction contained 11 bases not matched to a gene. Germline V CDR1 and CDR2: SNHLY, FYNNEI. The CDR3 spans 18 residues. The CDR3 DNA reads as TGTGCCAGCAGTACCCGTGGACTAGCGGGAGTAGCTCAAGAGACCCAGTACTTC. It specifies CASSTRGLAGVAQETQYF.

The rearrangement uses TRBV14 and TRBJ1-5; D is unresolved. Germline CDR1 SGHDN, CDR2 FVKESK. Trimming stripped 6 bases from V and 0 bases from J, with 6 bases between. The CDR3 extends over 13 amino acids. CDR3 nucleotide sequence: TGTGCCAGCAGTTCCAGTAGCAATCAGCCCCAGCATTTT. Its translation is CASSSSSNQPQHF.

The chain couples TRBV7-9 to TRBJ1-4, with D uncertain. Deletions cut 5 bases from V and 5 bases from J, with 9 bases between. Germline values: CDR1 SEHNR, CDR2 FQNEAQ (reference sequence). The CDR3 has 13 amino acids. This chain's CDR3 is CASSLLFNEKLFF. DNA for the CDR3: TGTGCCAGCAGCCTCCTATTCAATGAAAAACTGTTTTTT.

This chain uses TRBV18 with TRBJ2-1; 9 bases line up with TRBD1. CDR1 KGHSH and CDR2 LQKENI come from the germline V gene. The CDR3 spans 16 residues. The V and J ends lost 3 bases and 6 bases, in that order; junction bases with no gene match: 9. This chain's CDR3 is CASSPIGQGTGNEQFF. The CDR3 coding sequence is TGTGCCAGCTCACCCATCGGACAGGGGACGGGCAATGAGCAGTTCTTC.

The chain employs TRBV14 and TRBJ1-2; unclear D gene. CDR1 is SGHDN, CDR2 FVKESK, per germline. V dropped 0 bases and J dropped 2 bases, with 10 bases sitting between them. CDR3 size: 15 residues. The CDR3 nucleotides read TGTGCCAGCAGCCAAGATACCACACCAAACTATGGCTACACCTTC. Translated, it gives CASSQDTTPNYGYTF.

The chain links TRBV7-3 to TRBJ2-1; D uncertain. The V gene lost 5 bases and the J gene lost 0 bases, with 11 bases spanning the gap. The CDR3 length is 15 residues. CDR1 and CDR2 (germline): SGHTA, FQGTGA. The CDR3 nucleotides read TGTGCCAGCAGCCCCCAGATAAGCTCCTACAATGAGCAGTTCTTC. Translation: CASSPQISSYNEQFF.

The DNA of the CDR3 is TGTGCCAGCAGTGTAACAGGGTCTGGGGCCAACGTCCTGACTTTC. This sequence encodes CASSVTGSGANVLTF. The chain joins TRBV28 to TRBJ2-6, with D possibly being TRBD1 (6 bases). The ends were cut back, 5 bases at V and 1 base at J, with 9 bases in the middle. Germline V gene data show CDR1 as MDHEN and CDR2 as SYDVKM. This CDR3 comprises 15 residues.

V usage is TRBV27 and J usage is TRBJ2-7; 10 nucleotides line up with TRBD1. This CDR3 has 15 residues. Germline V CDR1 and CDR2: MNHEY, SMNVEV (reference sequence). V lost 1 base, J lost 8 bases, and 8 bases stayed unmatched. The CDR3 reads CASSLLGTGDPKQYF. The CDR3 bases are TGTGCCAGCAGTTTATTGGGGACAGGGGATCCTAAGCAGTACTTC.

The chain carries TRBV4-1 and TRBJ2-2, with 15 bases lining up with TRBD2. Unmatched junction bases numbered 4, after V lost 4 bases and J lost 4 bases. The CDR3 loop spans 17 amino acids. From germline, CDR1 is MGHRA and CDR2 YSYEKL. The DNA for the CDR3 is TGCGCCAGCAGCCCCCGGACTAGCGGGAGGGGCACCGGGGAGCTGTTTTTT. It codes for CASSPRTSGRGTGELFF.

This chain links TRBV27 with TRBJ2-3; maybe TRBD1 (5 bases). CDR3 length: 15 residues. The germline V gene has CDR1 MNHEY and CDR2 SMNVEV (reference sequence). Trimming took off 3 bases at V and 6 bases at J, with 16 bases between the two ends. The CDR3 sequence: CASSFGHPGIDTQYF. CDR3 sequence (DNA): TGTGCCAGCAGTTTCGGACACCCCGGTATCGATACGCAGTATTTT.

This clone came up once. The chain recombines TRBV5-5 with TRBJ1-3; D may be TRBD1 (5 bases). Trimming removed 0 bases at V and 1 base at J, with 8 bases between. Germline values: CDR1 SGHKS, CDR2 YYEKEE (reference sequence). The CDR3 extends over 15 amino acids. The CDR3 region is CASSLAGTSGNTIYF. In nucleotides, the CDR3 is TGTGCCAGCAGCTTGGCGGGGACTTCTGGAAACACCATATATTTT.

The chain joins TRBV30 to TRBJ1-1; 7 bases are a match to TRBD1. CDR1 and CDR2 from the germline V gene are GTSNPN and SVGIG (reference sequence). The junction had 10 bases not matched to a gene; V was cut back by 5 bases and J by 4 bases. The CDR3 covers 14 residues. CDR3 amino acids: CAWGDRAWSTEAFF. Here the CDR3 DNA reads TGTGCCTGGGGCGACAGGGCTTGGAGCACTGAAGCTTTCTTT.

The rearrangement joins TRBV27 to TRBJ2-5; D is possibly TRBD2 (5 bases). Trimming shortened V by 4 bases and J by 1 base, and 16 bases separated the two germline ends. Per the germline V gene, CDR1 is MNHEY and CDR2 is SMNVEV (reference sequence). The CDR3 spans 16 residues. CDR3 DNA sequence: TGTGCCAGCAGTTGCGACCCCGGGGTGACCCAAGAGACCCAGTACTTC. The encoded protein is CASSCDPGVTQETQYF.

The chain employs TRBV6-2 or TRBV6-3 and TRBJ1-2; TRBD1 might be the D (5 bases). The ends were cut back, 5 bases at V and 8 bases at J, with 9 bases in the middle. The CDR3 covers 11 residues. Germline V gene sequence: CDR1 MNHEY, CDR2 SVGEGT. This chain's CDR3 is CASSRTGGYTF. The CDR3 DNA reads TGTGCCAGCAGTCGCACAGGCGGCTACACCTTC.

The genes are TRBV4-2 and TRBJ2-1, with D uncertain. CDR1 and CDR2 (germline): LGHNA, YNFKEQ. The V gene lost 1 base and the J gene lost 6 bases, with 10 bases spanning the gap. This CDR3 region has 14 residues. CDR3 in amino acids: CASSQAVGGNEQFF. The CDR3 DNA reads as TGTGCCAGCAGCCAAGCCGTCGGTGGCAATGAGCAGTTCTTC.

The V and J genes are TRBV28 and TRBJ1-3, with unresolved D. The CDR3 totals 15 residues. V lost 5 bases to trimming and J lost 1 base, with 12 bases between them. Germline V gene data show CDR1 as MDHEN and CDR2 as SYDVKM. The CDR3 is CASSPRRFSGNTIYF. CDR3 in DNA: TGTGCCAGCAGTCCCCGGCGGTTTTCTGGAAACACCATATATTTT.

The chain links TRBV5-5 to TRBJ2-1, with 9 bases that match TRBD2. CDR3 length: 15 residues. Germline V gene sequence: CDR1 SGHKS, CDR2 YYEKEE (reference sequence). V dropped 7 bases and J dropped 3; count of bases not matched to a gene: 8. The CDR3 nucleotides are TGTGCCAGCTCCCTTCGGACTAGCGACTACAATGAGCAGTTCTTC. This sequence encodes CASSLRTSDYNEQFF.

CDR3 in amino acids: CASSLASDGGAGTDTQYF. The DNA for the CDR3 is TGTGCCAGCAGCTTAGCGTCCGACGGGGGTGCCGGCACAGATACGCAGTATTTT. The V call is TRBV7-2, the J call TRBJ2-3; tentatively, D is TRBD2 (6 bases). Trimming left V 0 bases short and J 1 base short, with 17 bases between. CDR1 SGHTA and CDR2 FQGNSA come from the germline V gene. CDR3 length equals 18 residues. Full variable domain (missing parts from reference TRBV7-2 and TRBJ2-3): GAGVSQSPSNKVTEKGKDVELRCDPISGHTALYWYRQSLGQGLEFLIYFQGNSAPDKSGLPSDRFSAERTGGSVSTLTIQRTQQEDSAVYLCASSLASDGGAGTDTQYFGPGTRLTVL.

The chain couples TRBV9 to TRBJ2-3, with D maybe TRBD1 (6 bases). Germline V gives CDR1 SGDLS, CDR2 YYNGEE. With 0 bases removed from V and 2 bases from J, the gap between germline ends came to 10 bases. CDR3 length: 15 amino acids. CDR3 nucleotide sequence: TGTGCCAGCAGCGTAGGGGGGCGCCCCACAGATACGCAGTATTTT. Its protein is CASSVGGRPTDTQYF.

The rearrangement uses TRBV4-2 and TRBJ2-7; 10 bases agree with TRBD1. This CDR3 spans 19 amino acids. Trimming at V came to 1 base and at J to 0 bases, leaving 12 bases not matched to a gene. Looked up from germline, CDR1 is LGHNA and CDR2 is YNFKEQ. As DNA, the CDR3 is TGTGCCAGCAGCCAAGTTCGGACAGGGGGAACTCATAACTCCTACGAGCAGTACTTC. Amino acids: CASSQVRTGGTHNSYEQYF.

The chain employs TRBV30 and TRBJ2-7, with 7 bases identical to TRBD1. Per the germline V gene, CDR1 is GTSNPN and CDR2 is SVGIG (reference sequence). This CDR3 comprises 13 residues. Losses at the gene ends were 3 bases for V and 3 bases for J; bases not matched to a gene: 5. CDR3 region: CAWSATGIYEQYF. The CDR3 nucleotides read TGTGCCTGGAGCGCGACAGGGATCTACGAGCAGTACTTC. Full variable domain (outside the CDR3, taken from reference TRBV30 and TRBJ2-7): SQTIHQWPATLVQPVGSPLSLECTVEGTSNPNLYWYRQAAGRGLQLLFYSVGIGQISSEVPQNLSASRPQDRQFILSSKKLLLSDSGFYLCAWSATGIYEQYFGPGTRLTVT.

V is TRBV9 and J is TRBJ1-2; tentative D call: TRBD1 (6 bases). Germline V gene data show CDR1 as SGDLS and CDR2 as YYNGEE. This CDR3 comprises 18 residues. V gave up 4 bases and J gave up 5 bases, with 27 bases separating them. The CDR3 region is CASSPNRPGGLGGYGYTF. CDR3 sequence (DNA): TGTGCCAGCAGCCCAAACCGCCCCGGGGGGCTTGGAGGATATGGCTACACCTTC.